This T cell receptor (beta chain) emerged from a study of identifying expanded T cells in peripheral blood (dated by TCRdb to the late 2010s). Concerning the study at large: Technical replicates were generated by sequencing separate aliquots of the same genomic DNA pool, and four replicates were compared pairwise.

In this sample, this clone turned up once. No cognate antigen has been identified for it. Base qualities are missing; no much larger clone stands one base away. Summary of the overall study and its limitations: The beta-binomial model significantly reduced the number of clones called differentially abundant and the false-positive rate across all healthy-donor time intervals. Between technical replicates the binomial model flagged 1 to 1.5 differentially abundant clones, whereas over roughly two weeks the binomial model flagged about 16.4 and over approximately four weeks approximately 18. The authors expected biological variance in healthy repertoires might increase further over much longer intervals such as months to years. In all healthy donors, the variance in clone template counts between samples taken 2 to 3 weeks apart rose significantly as total template count increased.

No immune events, such as infections, were documented for the healthy donors during the collection period. Time-dependent variance in a beta-binomial model of T-cell clone differential abundance was calibrated using healthy-donor blood repertoires as a training cohort. The training cohort was composed of approximately ten healthy donors, 3 female and 7 male. The donors were between roughly 29 and 64 years old, with an average age of roughly 40 years. Whole blood from each healthy donor was obtained from a commercial supplier and was collected at three time points around 13 days apart. Genomic DNA was extracted from unsorted whole blood for immunosequencing. V and J are truncated by 4 bases and 3 bases respectively, leaving an intervening sequence of 15 bases. Measured from the cysteine to the phenylalanine, the CDR3 is 15 residues long. Only the CDR3 portion is preserved as DNA: 45 bases, with reading frame beginning at the first base. The germline V gene specifies MGHRA as CDR1 and YSYEKL as CDR2.

TCRbeta CDR3 regions were profiled by bias-controlled multiplex PCR amplification of genomic DNA with the immunoSEQ Assay. As for how the authors treated the data: To quantify the absolute abundance of each unique TCRbeta CDR3 region, the sequences were collapsed and filtered. Differential abundance was tested with a binomial (Fisher-equivalent) model and with a beta-binomial model adding time-dependent variance fitted from healthy donors. Clones with fewer than 5 combined templates were removed, and differential abundance was called for clones with a Benjamini-Hochberg FDR below 0.01. The form v = (b*log(k)+a)^2 was used to model beta-binomial variance as a function of total template count across the two samples. TCRdb re-hosts the immuneACCESS table, in-frame sequences only. Its copies lack some clones; in the studies checked, an unresolved V gene accounts for under half of them, and the cause for the rest is not known. D and trimming were read from the DNA, whereas the V and J calls and clone size are those reported in that table. The sample table records some 100,000 clones; approximately 88% of these occur just once. Of the sample, just over 5.5% is held by the ten largest clones.

The rearrangement combines TRBV4-1 with TRBJ1-1; the D gene cannot be resolved reliably. Sequenced sample: blood. The TCR was taken from a person aged 18-69 years in good health. The CDR3 in this case is CASSPSARSDTEAFF. The DNA sequence is TGCGCCAGCAGCCCCTCCGCCAGGAGTGACACTGAAGCTTTCTTT.